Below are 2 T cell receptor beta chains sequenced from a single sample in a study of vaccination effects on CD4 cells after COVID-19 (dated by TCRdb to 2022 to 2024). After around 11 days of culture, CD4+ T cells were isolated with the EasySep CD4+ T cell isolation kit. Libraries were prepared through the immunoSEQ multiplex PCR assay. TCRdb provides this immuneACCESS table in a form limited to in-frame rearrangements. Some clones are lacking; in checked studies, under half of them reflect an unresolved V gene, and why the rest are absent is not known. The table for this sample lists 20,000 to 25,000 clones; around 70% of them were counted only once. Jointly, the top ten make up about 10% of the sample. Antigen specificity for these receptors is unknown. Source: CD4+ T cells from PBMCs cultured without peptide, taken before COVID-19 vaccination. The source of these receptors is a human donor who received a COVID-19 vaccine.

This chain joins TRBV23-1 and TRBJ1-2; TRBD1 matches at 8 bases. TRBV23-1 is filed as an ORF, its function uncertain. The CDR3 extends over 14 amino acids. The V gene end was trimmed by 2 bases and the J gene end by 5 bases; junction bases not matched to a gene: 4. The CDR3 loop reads CASSQQTGEYGYTF. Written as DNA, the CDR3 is TGCGCCAGCAGTCAACAGACAGGGGAATATGGCTACACCTTC.

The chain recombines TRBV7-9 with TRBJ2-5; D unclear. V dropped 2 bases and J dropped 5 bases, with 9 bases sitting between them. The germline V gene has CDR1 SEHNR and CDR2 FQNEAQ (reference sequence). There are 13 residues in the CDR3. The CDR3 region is CASSLTGLETQYF. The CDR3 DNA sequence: TGTGCCAGCAGCTTAACTGGGCTGGAGACCCAGTACTTC.